The 11 T cell receptor beta chains listed next were all sequenced from one sample in a study of blood T cell repertoires in COVID-19. Clones were read by immunoSEQ multiplex PCR, and TCRdb kept only the in-frame ones, dropping some. This table holds about 250,000 clones, about 82% found once. Sequencing was carried out using peripheral blood. Receptors originate from a woman older than 75 with COVID-19, enrolled during active disease.

The CDR3 coding sequence is TGTGCCAGCAGTTACTCGGAGGGAAGCTGGAACACCATATATTTT. It yields the protein CASSYSEGSWNTIYF. The genes are TRBV6-5 and TRBJ1-3; D remains ambiguous. Trimming stripped 0 bases from V and 7 bases from J, with 13 bases between. The CDR3 length is 15 residues. Germline V gives CDR1 MNHEY, CDR2 SVGAGI.

V gene TRBV12-3 or TRBV12-4 combines with J gene TRBJ1-1; TRBD1 matches at 8 bases. There are 13 residues in the CDR3. V was pared by 8 bases and J by 8 bases, with 10 bases of the junction left unmatched. In DNA, the CDR3 is TGTGCCAGCCTACAGGGGGACCGCCCAGAAGCTTTCTTT. Residues: CASLQGDRPEAFF.

DNA of the CDR3: TGTGCCACCAGTGATTTTTCCGGGAATCAGCCCCAGCATTTT. It yields the protein CATSDFSGNQPQHF. V is TRBV24-1 and J is TRBJ1-5; D gene ambiguous. The V and J ends lost 1 base and 4 bases respectively, with 7 bases between them. This CDR3 region has 14 residues. Per germline, CDR1 KGHDR and CDR2 SFDVKD.

The V gene is TRBV6-5, the J gene TRBJ1-1, with 9 bases fitting TRBD1. Per the germline V gene, CDR1 is MNHEY and CDR2 is SVGAGI. Germline trimming cut 8 bases from V and 2 bases from J; bases unmatched to any gene: 6. The CDR3 spans 14 residues. CDR3 bases: TGTGCCAGCGGTAAGGACAGGGGAAACACTGAAGCTTTCTTT. Translated, it gives CASGKDRGNTEAFF.

The J gene is TRBJ1-1, the V gene TRBV30; TRBD1 matches 9 bases. J lost 5 bases, V lost 7 bases, and 11 bases had no gene match. Germline assignment: CDR1 GTSNPN and CDR2 SVGIG (reference sequence). The CDR3 consists of 14 residues. This chain's CDR3 is CAYAPGQGRTEAFF. The CDR3 DNA reads as TGTGCCTACGCCCCGGGACAGGGACGAACTGAAGCTTTCTTT.

The CDR3 here is CASSQRSGKTQYF. As DNA, the CDR3 is TGTGCCAGCAGCCAAAGATCAGGGAAGACCCAGTACTTC. The chain recombines TRBV3-1 (or the pseudogene TRBV3-2) with TRBJ2-5, with D maybe TRBD1 (5 bases). CDR3 length: 13 amino acids. Germline V CDR1 and CDR2: LGHDT, YNNKEL (reference sequence). The V gene lost 2 bases and the J gene lost 6 bases, with 10 bases spanning the gap.

V and J are TRBV6-5 and TRBJ1-1; TRBD1 matches 7 bases. Germline V gene sequence: CDR1 MNHEY, CDR2 SVGAGI. Trimming at V came to 6 bases and at J to 10 bases, leaving 5 bases not matched to a gene. The CDR3 is 11 residues long. The DNA for the CDR3 is TGTGCCAGCAGCTCCGGGACAGCAGCTTTCTTT. It is translated as CASSSGTAAFF.

The rearrangement uses TRBV19 and TRBJ1-4, with TRBD1 identical over 10 bases. Germline CDR1 LNHDA, CDR2 SQIVND (reference sequence). Trimming removed 5 bases from V and 8 bases from J; junction bases left unmatched: 2. The CDR3 extends over 13 amino acids. CDR3 amino acids: CASSGQGGEKLFF. The CDR3 coding sequence is TGTGCCAGTAGTGGACAGGGGGGAGAAAAACTGTTTTTT.

The chain couples TRBV27 to TRBJ2-1, with D tentatively TRBD2 (6 bases). Germline assignment: CDR1 MNHEY and CDR2 SMNVEV (reference sequence). Between the trimmed V and J ends, which lost 2 bases and 4 bases, there was a span of 15 bases. This CDR3 region has 16 residues. The CDR3 DNA reads TGTGCCAGCAGTTTAGGTCATGCGGGATTTTACAATGAGCAGTTCTTC. Translated: CASSLGHAGFYNEQFF.

The chain is built from TRBV7-2 and TRBJ1-1; 9 bases agree with TRBD1. CDR3 length: 13 amino acids. Germline trimming cut 2 bases from V and 11 bases from J; bases unmatched to any gene: 6. Germline lookup yields CDR1 SGHTA and CDR2 FQGNSA. This CDR3 reads CASSLMGQGSAFF. As DNA, the CDR3 is TGTGCCAGCAGCTTAATGGGACAGGGTTCGGCTTTCTTT.

This chain links TRBV6-4 with TRBJ1-1; 8 bases align to TRBD1. Germline V gene sequence: CDR1 MRHNA, CDR2 SNTAGT. This CDR3 is 15 amino acids long. The V gene end was trimmed by 6 bases and the J gene end by 0 bases; junction bases not matched to a gene: 6. For the CDR3, the DNA is TGTGCCAGCAGGGAACAGGGGGTGTTGAACACTGAAGCTTTCTTT. Its protein product is CASREQGVLNTEAFF.